The 29 T cell receptor beta chains given below trace back to one sample, sequenced in a study of spatial heterogeneity in lung cancer. This sample's time point: sample taken at primary tumor resection. Whole RNA obtained from tumor, nontumor lung or frozen PBMC underwent sequencing without sorting. TCRdb fed the 5' RACE reads into MiXCR, producing one record per CDR3 protein. The repertoire holds some 11,000 distinct CDR3 sequences, with 6.3% as singletons. This specimen consisted of PBMCs, obtained at surgery. The origin of the receptors is a male donor with early-stage non-small cell lung cancer.

This clonotype has at least ten counts. This beta chain slipped into a library made for alpha chains as a stray read, so its size is not meaningful. J is TRBJ2-7 and V is TRBV10-3; 13 nucleotides align to TRBD2. The germline gives CDR1 ENHRY, CDR2 SYGVKD. The CDR3 covers 15 residues. The trim removed 4 bases at V and 2 bases at J, leaving 2 bases unmatched. This CDR3 reads CAISAGTSGTYEQYF. The CDR3 coding sequence is TGTGCCATCAGTGCGGGGACTAGCGGGACCTACGAGCAGTACTTC.

This clonotype is judged medium-sized. Being off target in a library aimed at alpha chains, this beta chain has a size of little meaning. The chain combines TRBV10-2 with TRBJ2-7, with unresolved D. Germline CDR1 is WSHSY and CDR2 is SAAADI. CDR3 size: 12 residues. V lost 2 bases, J lost 6 bases, and 8 bases lay in between. In DNA, the CDR3 is TGCGCCAGCAGTGAGACCGTGTTCGAGCAGTACTTC. It translates to CASSETVFEQYF.

Details on this clonotype: Because the library targeted alpha chains, this beta chain is an off-target read whose size means little. The chain links TRBV19 to TRBJ1-1; 7 bases fit TRBD1. The CDR3 runs to 14 residues. Germline CDR1 is LNHDA and CDR2 is SQIVND (reference sequence). The trim removed 3 bases at V and 4 bases at J, leaving 5 bases unmatched. The CDR3: CASSIVRTGTEAFF. The CDR3 bases are TGTGCCAGTAGTATTGTGAGGACAGGCACTGAAGCTTTCTTT.

This clonotype was picked up many times. Within a library made for alpha chains, this beta chain is off target, and its count is uninformative. This chain connects TRBV28 to TRBJ1-3; unclear D gene. The CDR3 has 13 residues. V lost 4 bases, J lost 9 bases, and 13 bases lay in between. CDR1 MDHEN and CDR2 SYDVKM come from the germline V gene. CDR3 amino acids: CASSSRGRPTIYF. CDR3 DNA sequence: TGTGCCAGCAGTTCTCGGGGTCGTCCCACCATATATTTT.

This clonotype came up many times. The size of this beta chain means little, since it is a stray read in a library made for alpha chains. The V call is TRBV4-3, the J call TRBJ2-3, with 8 bases lining up with TRBD1. With V trimmed by 3 bases and J by 2 bases, 7 bases remained unmatched. This CDR3 contains 16 residues. Germline lookup yields CDR1 LGHNA and CDR2 YSLEER. CDR3: CASSHFTGGYTDTQYF. The CDR3 coding sequence is TGCGCCAGCAGCCACTTCACAGGGGGATACACAGATACGCAGTATTTT.

By proportion, this clonotype is medium-sized. This beta chain appears as a stray read in a library generated for alpha chains; its size is not informative. The chain links TRBV21-1 to TRBJ2-1; TRBD2, as called in the table, went unchecked against the DNA. TRBV21-1 is flagged as a pseudogene. The CDR3 sequence is 17 residues long. In nucleotides, the CDR3 is TGTGCCAGCAGCAAAAAATGGGGGACTAGCGGTCACAATGAGCAGTTCTTC. Residues: CASSKKWGTSGHNEQFF.

This clonotype was seen at least ten times. Being off target in a library aimed at alpha chains, this beta chain has a size of little meaning. The chain couples TRBV7-2 to TRBJ2-1; a weak D match, TRBD1 (6 bases). The V gene lost 3 bases and the J gene lost 12 bases, with 21 bases spanning the gap. Germline values: CDR1 SGHTA, CDR2 FQGNSA. There are 15 residues in the CDR3. CDR3 sequence: CASSFGATRPQGQFF. CDR3 in DNA: TGTGCCAGCAGCTTTGGGGCCACCCGACCACAGGGGCAGTTCTTC.

By sample share, this clonotype is medium-sized. Because the library targeted alpha chains, this beta chain is an off-target read whose size means little. V usage is TRBV20-1 and J usage is TRBJ2-3; 13 nucleotides agree with TRBD2. The CDR3 runs 16 residues. In germline, CDR1 is DFQATT, CDR2 SNEGSKA (reference sequence). The CDR3 DNA is TGCAGGGGCTCGACTAGCGGGGGGTCTAGCACAGATACGCAGTATTTT. Its translation: CRGSTSGGSSTDTQYF.

This clonotype was detected a few times. In a library made to pick up alpha chains, this beta chain is a stray read with a size that means little. The chain has TRBV5-1 and TRBJ1-6; no firm D call. The CDR3 runs 15 residues. Germline loops: CDR1 SGHRS, CDR2 YFSETQ. V lost 0 bases and J 0 bases, leaving 4 bases between the germline ends. CDR3 residues: CASSLGSSYNSPLHF. The CDR3 bases are TGCGCCAGCAGCTTGGGGAGCTCCTATAATTCACCCCTCCACTTT.

There are many counts of this clonotype. The library was prepared for alpha chains; this beta chain is a stray read, so its frequency means little. The J gene is TRBJ2-5, the V gene TRBV5-1; no firm D call. Germline lookup yields CDR1 SGHRS and CDR2 YFSETQ. There are 13 residues in the CDR3. V was cut by 0 bases and J by 5 bases, with 8 bases left in between. CDR3 nucleotides: TGCGCCAGCAGCTTGGGGGTGGTGGAGACCCAGTACTTC. It encodes CASSLGVVETQYF. The whole variable domain, filled in from reference TRBV5-1 and TRBJ2-5, reads KAGVTQTPRYLIKTRGQQVTLSCSPISGHRSVSWYQQTPGQGLQFLFEYFSETQRNKGNFPGRFSGRQFSNSRSEMNVSTLELGDSALYLCASSLGVVETQYFGPGTRLLVL.

There are many counts of this clonotype. This beta chain represents an off-target read in a library built for alpha chains; its size is of limited meaning. The chain couples TRBV12-3 or TRBV12-4 to TRBJ2-7, with D unclear. This CDR3 comprises 13 residues. Trimming left V 6 bases short and J 7 bases short, with 16 bases between. The CDR3 is CASSLGPAGEQYF. The CDR3 region has the DNA TGTGCCAGCAGCCTCGGACCTGCCGGGGAGCAGTACTTC.

This clonotype was observed a handful of times. The size of this beta chain means little, since it is a stray read in a library made for alpha chains. The rearrangement links TRBV7-2 to TRBJ1-1, with 9 bases identical to TRBD1. This CDR3 is 15 amino acids long. Germline CDR1 reads SGHTA; CDR2 reads FQGNSA. V shed 5 bases and J 11 bases; nucleotides not matched to a gene: 15. The CDR3 nucleotides are TGTGCCAGCAGCCCAAACACAGGGGGCGGGGGTTTCGCTTTCTTT. Protein product: CASSPNTGGGGFAFF.

At least ten counts were recorded for this clonotype. Found in a library prepared for alpha chains, this beta chain is an off-target read, and its abundance has little meaning. V and J are TRBV5-1 and TRBJ2-3; weak D call: TRBD2 (6 bases). Germline V lookup: CDR1 SGHRS, CDR2 YFSETQ. The CDR3 covers 17 residues. Trimming cost V 1 base and J 1 base, with 16 bases left between them. The CDR3 region is CASSLMRRGEGTDTQYF. For the CDR3, the DNA is TGCGCCAGCAGCTTGATGCGGAGGGGCGAGGGCACAGATACGCAGTATTTT.

This clonotype was detected many times. As an off-target read in a library built for alpha chains, this beta chain has a frequency of little significance. This sequence joins TRBV4-1 and TRBJ2-5; no clear D. V lost 5 bases to trimming and J lost 3 bases, with 13 bases between them. There are 14 residues in the CDR3. CDR1 and CDR2 from the germline V gene are MGHRA and YSYEKL. CDR3 sequence: CASSSSRIEETQYF. The CDR3 nucleotides are TGCGCCAGCAGCAGCTCAAGAATAGAAGAGACCCAGTACTTC.

At least ten counts were recorded for this clonotype. Little can be read into the size of this beta chain, an off-target read in a library designed for alpha chains. This rearrangement joins TRBV20-1 to TRBJ2-7; 7 bases are a match to TRBD2. Germline V lookup: CDR1 DFQATT, CDR2 SNEGSKA (reference sequence). The length of the CDR3 is 15 residues. V lost 2 bases, J lost 4 bases, and 11 bases stayed unmatched. The CDR3 nucleotides are TGCAGTGCTAGAAAACCAGGCGGGAGCAGATACGAGCAGTACTTC. Protein product: CSARKPGGSRYEQYF.

By share, this clonotype ranks as medium-sized (0.01 to 0.1%). This beta chain came through as a stray read in a library set up for alpha chains, and its size says little. The chain joins TRBV15 to TRBJ2-2, with 13 bases identical to TRBD2. V lost 4 bases and J lost 6; bases outside the gene matches: 2. Germline V gene lookup returns CDR1 LNHNV and CDR2 YYDKDF (reference sequence). This CDR3 comprises 15 residues. The DNA for the CDR3 is TGTGCCACCAGCACAGGGACTAGCGGGGCCGGGGAGCTGTTTTTT. Amino acid sequence: CATSTGTSGAGELFF.

This clonotype was counted at least ten times. This beta chain was picked up by a library intended for alpha chains and is off target, so its count carries little meaning. The V and J genes are TRBV7-2 and TRBJ2-5; 8 bases fit TRBD1. Germline loops: CDR1 SGHTA, CDR2 FQGNSA. CDR3 length: 14 residues. V was pared by 5 bases and J by 1 base, with 3 bases of the junction left unmatched. The CDR3 nucleotides are TGTGCCAGCAGCCGTGGACAGGGCCAAGAGACCCAGTACTTC. It yields the protein CASSRGQGQETQYF. The full variable domain, completed using reference TRBV7-2 and TRBJ2-5, is GAGVSQSPSNKVTEKGKDVELRCDPISGHTALYWYRQSLGQGLEFLIYFQGNSAPDKSGLPSDRFSAERTGGSVSTLTIQRTQQEDSAVYLCASSRGQGQETQYFGPGTRLLVL.

The table lists this clonotype with many counts. With the library built for alpha chains, this beta chain is off target and its frequency is not meaningful. V usage is TRBV15 and J usage is TRBJ2-6, with 9 bases matching TRBD1. J lost 2 bases, V lost 3 bases, and 8 bases had no gene match. The germline gives CDR1 LNHNV, CDR2 YYDKDF (reference sequence). This CDR3 has 18 amino acids. CDR3 protein: CATSRRDRAGPGANVLTF. For the CDR3, the DNA is TGTGCCACCAGCAGGAGGGACAGGGCCGGGCCTGGGGCCAACGTCCTGACTTTC. The full variable domain, its missing parts supplied by reference TRBV15 and TRBJ2-6, is DAMVIQNPRYQVTQFGKPVTLSCSQTLNHNVMYWYQQKSSQAPKLLFHYYDKDFNNEADTPDNFQSRRPNTSFCFLDIRSPGLGDTAMYLCATSRRDRAGPGANVLTFGAGSRLTVL.

With respect to this clonotype: This beta chain appears as a stray read in a library generated for alpha chains; its size is not informative. The CDR3 sequence: CASSPRQGHTEAFF. The CDR3 DNA follows: TGTGCCAGCAGCCCTAGACAGGGGCACACTGAAGCTTTCTTT. The J gene is TRBJ1-1, the V gene TRBV7-8; TRBD1 matches at 8 bases. Trimming removed 5 bases from V and 3 bases from J; junction bases left unmatched: 5. This CDR3 is built from 14 residues. Germline CDR1 and CDR2: SGHVS and FQNEAQ. Variable domain in full (rest from reference TRBV7-8 and TRBJ1-1): GAGVSQSPRYKVAKRGQDVALRCDPISGHVSLFWYQQALGQGPEFLTYFQNEAQLDKSGLPSDRFFAERPEGSVSTLKIQRTQQEDSAVYLCASSPRQGHTEAFFGQGTRLTVV.

Relative to its sample, this clonotype is medium-sized. This beta chain is a stray sequence in a library constructed for alpha chains; its clone size is not meaningful. This chain links TRBV7-2 with TRBJ1-1; D is unresolved. Per germline, CDR1 SGHTA and CDR2 FQGNSA. This CDR3 region has 16 residues. V was shortened by 2 bases and J by 0 bases, with 13 bases between the two germline ends. Here the CDR3 reads CASSLRWQSMNTEAFF. The CDR3 nucleotides read TGTGCCAGCAGCTTAAGGTGGCAGTCGATGAACACTGAAGCTTTCTTT.

As concerns this clonotype: This beta chain slipped into a library made for alpha chains as a stray read, so its size is not meaningful. The gene calls are TRBV11-1 and TRBJ2-7, with 8 positions matching TRBD1. This CDR3 region has 15 residues. Germline CDR1 SGHAT, CDR2 FQDESV (reference sequence). The junction had 7 bases not matched to a gene; V was cut back by 5 bases and J by 1 base. Here the CDR3 DNA reads TGTGCCAGCAGCCCCCAGAACAGGGGGTCCTACGAGCAGTACTTC. Translating gives CASSPQNRGSYEQYF.

This clonotype rates as medium-sized. Found in a library prepared for alpha chains, this beta chain is an off-target read, and its abundance has little meaning. This chain uses TRBV6-5 with TRBJ1-1; D is uncertain. With 0 bases removed from V and 2 bases from J, the gap between germline ends came to 10 bases. There are 15 residues in the CDR3. CDR1 MNHEY and CDR2 SVGAGI come from the germline V gene. The CDR3 is CASSYSVAVNTEAFF. The DNA for the CDR3 is TGTGCCAGCAGTTACTCGGTAGCGGTCAACACTGAAGCTTTCTTT.

This clonotype appeared many times. With the library built for alpha chains, this beta chain is off target and its frequency is not meaningful. The chain combines TRBV7-8 with TRBJ1-2; D gene ambiguous. Trimming took off 7 bases at V and 6 bases at J, with 9 bases between the two ends. There are 11 residues in the CDR3. Germline V gives CDR1 SGHVS, CDR2 FQNEAQ. CDR3 amino acids: CASTGGDGYTF. CDR3 nucleotide sequence: TGTGCCAGCACAGGAGGAGATGGCTACACCTTC.

This clonotype showed up many times. This beta chain represents an off-target read in a library built for alpha chains; its size is of limited meaning. V is TRBV10-3 and J is TRBJ2-5; maybe TRBD2 (6 bases). CDR1 ENHRY and CDR2 SYGVKD come from the germline V gene. Trimming pared 3 bases from V and 4 bases from J, leaving 12 bases between. This CDR3 is built from 14 residues. CDR3 bases: TGTGCCATCAGTGACCCCACCGGGGGAGAGACCCAGTACTTC. Amino acids: CAISDPTGGETQYF.

For this clonotype: Found in a library prepared for alpha chains, this beta chain is an off-target read, and its abundance has little meaning. V usage is TRBV4-1 and J usage is TRBJ1-2; 10 positions agree with TRBD1. CDR1 is MGHRA and CDR2 is YSYEKL in the germline V gene. This CDR3 region has 15 residues. V lost 5 bases and J lost 2; bases outside the gene matches: 5. The CDR3 here is CASSTRTGGNYGYTF. The CDR3 DNA sequence: TGCGCCAGCAGCACGCGGACAGGGGGAAACTATGGCTACACCTTC.

This clonotype has a count of ten or more. For a library built for alpha chains, this beta chain is a stray read; little rests on its size. The gene calls are TRBV5-1 and TRBJ2-7, with TRBD1 as a possible D gene (6 bases). This CDR3 is built from 14 residues. V was shortened by 4 bases and J by 0 bases, with 11 bases between the two germline ends. The germline V gene has CDR1 SGHRS and CDR2 YFSETQ. CDR3 region: CASSRTASSYEQYF. The CDR3 DNA sequence: TGCGCCAGCAGCCGGACAGCTAGCTCCTACGAGCAGTACTTC. The whole variable domain, remainder taken from reference TRBV5-1 and TRBJ2-7, is KAGVTQTPRYLIKTRGQQVTLSCSPISGHRSVSWYQQTPGQGLQFLFEYFSETQRNKGNFPGRFSGRQFSNSRSEMNVSTLELGDSALYLCASSRTASSYEQYFGPGTRLTVT.

This clonotype has more than one count but fewer than ten. Since it is a stray read in a library aimed at alpha chains, this beta chain has a size that is not meaningful. In DNA, the CDR3 is TGTGCCAGCAGTTACGGACGTTACACTGAAGCTTTCTTT. Translated: CASSYGRYTEAFF. V is TRBV6-5 and J is TRBJ1-1; no clear D gene. Deletions cut 2 bases from V and 3 bases from J, with 7 bases between. Germline-derived CDR1 and CDR2 are MNHEY and SVGAGI. The CDR3 sequence is 13 residues long.

Many counts were recorded for this clonotype. Found in a library prepared for alpha chains, this beta chain is an off-target read, and its abundance has little meaning. This chain joins TRBV7-3 and TRBJ2-3; no reliable D call. The V and J ends lost 5 bases and 2 bases respectively, with 11 bases between them. CDR1 SGHTA and CDR2 FQGTGA come from the germline V gene. The CDR3 is 14 amino acids. The CDR3 region has the DNA TGTGCCAGCAGCCCTTTGGGCACCACAGATACGCAGTATTTT. This codes for CASSPLGTTDTQYF.

This clonotype occurred many times. Within a library made for alpha chains, this beta chain is off target, and its count is uninformative. The rearrangement uses TRBV7-2 and TRBJ2-1, with D perhaps TRBD1 (6 bases). With 9 bases removed from V and 7 bases from J, the gap between germline ends came to 22 bases. CDR1 and CDR2 (germline): SGHTA, FQGNSA. This CDR3 has 15 residues. CDR3 sequence (DNA): TGTGCCAGTCAGGGGATGAACCATAGGGGTAATGAGCAGTTCTTC. It is translated as CASQGMNHRGNEQFF.